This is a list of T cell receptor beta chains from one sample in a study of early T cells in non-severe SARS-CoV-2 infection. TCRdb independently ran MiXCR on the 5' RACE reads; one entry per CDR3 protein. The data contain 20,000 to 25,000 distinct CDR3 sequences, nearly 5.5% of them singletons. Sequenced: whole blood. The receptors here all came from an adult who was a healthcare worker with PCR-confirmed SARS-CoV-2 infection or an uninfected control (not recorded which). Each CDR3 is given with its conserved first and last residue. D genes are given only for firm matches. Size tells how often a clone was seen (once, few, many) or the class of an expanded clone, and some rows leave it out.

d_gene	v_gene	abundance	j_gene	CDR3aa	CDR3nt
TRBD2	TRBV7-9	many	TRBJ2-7	CASSLVGGLAGVSPHYEQYF	TGTGCCAGCAGCTTAGTAGGGGGACTAGCGGGAGTGTCTCCCCACTACGAGCAGTACTTC
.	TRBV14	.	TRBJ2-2	CASQGLITGELFF	TGTGCCAGTCAGGGACTGATCACCGGGGAGCTGTTTTTT
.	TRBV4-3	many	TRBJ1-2	CASSQDAGVHVGYTF	TGCGCCAGCAGCCAAGATGCAGGGGTTCATGTTGGCTACACCTTC
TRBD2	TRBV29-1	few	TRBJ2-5	CSGSGGSPQETQYF	TGCAGCGGGTCGGGCGGGAGCCCCCAAGAGACCCAGTACTTC
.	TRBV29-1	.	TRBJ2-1	CSVMPGTSSYEQFF	TGCAGCGTGATGCCGGGTACTAGCAGCTATGAGCAGTTCTTC
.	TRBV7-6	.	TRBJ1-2	CASSEEGLGYTF	TGTGCCAGCAGCGAGGAGGGGCTTGGCTACACCTTC
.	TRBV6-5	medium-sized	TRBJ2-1	CASSYYPLGGNEQFF	TGTGCCAGCAGTTATTACCCTCTTGGCGGCAATGAGCAGTTCTTC
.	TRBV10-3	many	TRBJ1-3	CAISALTGNTIYF	TGTGCCATCAGTGCTCTTACTGGAAACACCATATATTTT
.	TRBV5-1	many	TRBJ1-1	CASSLAAVNTEAFF	TGCGCCAGCAGCTTGGCGGCAGTGAACACTGAAGCTTTCTTT
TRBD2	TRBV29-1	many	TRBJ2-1	CSVERFSPWREGLYNEQFF	TGCAGCGTTGAACGGTTCAGTCCGTGGCGGGAGGGCCTTTACAATGAGCAGTTCTTC
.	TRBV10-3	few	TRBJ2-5	CAIGQAVETQYF	TGTGCCATCGGACAAGCGGTGGAGACCCAGTACTTC
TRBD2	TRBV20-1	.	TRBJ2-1	CSALSGSKYNEQFF	TGCAGTGCTCTCAGCGGGAGCAAGTACAATGAGCAGTTCTTC
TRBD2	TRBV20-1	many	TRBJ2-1	CSAKGLAEYEQFF	TGCAGTGCCAAGGGACTAGCGGAATATGAGCAGTTCTTC
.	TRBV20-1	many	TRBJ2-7	CSASGSDYEQYF	TGCAGTGCTAGTGGGAGTGACTACGAGCAGTACTTC
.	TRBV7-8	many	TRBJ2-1	CASSLQVSYNEQFF	TGTGCCAGCAGCTTACAGGTATCCTACAATGAGCAGTTCTTC
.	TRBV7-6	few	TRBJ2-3	CASSLGATDTQYF	TGTGCCAGCAGCTTGGGGGCCACAGATACGCAGTATTTT
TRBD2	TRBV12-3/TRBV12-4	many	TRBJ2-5	CASSLSTSRETQYF	TGTGCCAGCAGTCTTTCGACTAGCCGAGAGACCCAGTACTTC
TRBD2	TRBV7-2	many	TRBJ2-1	CASSFGLADYNEQFF	TGTGCCAGCAGCTTCGGACTAGCGGACTACAATGAGCAGTTCTTC
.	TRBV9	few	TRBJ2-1	CASSVEIGVNNEQFF	TGTGCCAGCAGCGTAGAGATCGGGGTAAACAATGAGCAGTTCTTC
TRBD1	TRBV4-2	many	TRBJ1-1	CASSQQGTEKISTEAFF	TGTGCCAGCAGCCAACAAGGGACAGAGAAGATTAGCACTGAAGCTTTCTTT